The subject of this entry is one T cell receptor beta chain. Sequence at one end of the junction differs from germline and may be a read error. This entry comes from a study of blood T cell repertoires in COVID-19. Some clones are missing from TCRdb's copy, which holds only in-frame ones; the method was immunoSEQ multiplex PCR. The table shows about 310,000 clones, with around nine tenths occurring only once. Residents of about 25 US areas, aged about 18 to 89 years, made up the participants. Germline loops: CDR1 SSHAT, CDR2 FNYEAQ (reference sequence). The CDR3 is 17 amino acids. This TCR was sampled from a woman aged 40 to 55 who had recovered from COVID-19. The sequencing input was PBMCs or T cells enriched from blood (not recorded which). The chain uses TRBV7-7 and TRBJ2-2; weak D call: TRBD1 (6 bases). For the CDR3, the DNA is TGTGCTAGCAGCTCGGGATGGGGACACCGTAGCACCGGGGAGCTGTTTTTT. Translation gives CASSSGWGHRSTGELFF.